This T cell receptor (beta chain) was profiled in a study of T-cell memory formation after mild COVID-19. For the study at large: Each donor largely had its own TCR clusters.

This clonotype was observed a few times. Its antigen is unknown. cDNA libraries for TCR alpha and TCR beta, carrying sample barcodes and UMIs, came from 5'RACE with constant-segment primers. TCRdb called the 5' RACE reads again in MiXCR, with one record for every CDR3 protein. The top ten hold about a fifth of the sample, which has under 300,000 distinct CDR3 sequences, 15% to 20% seen once. Study-wide results and limits: Pre-infection memory already had some responding clones, implying cross-reactive memory joined.

Germline-derived CDR1 and CDR2 are SGHTA and FQGNSA. Trimming took off 1 base at V and 3 bases at J, with 13 bases between the two ends. The CDR3 is made up of 16 amino acids. This TCR was sampled from a man aged 18 to 29 who had mild COVID-19 (a few samples of this study predate the infection). Cell type and time point are not known. Sequencing input: PBMCs or a T cell subset sorted from them (not recorded which). The chain employs TRBV7-2 and TRBJ1-5, with D tentatively TRBD1 (5 bases). The CDR3 region has the DNA TGTGCCAGCAGCTTAGGAGGGGCCGGACACAATCAGCCCCAGCATTTT. It specifies CASSLGGAGHNQPQHF.